Sequencing of this T cell receptor beta chain was carried out in a study of OX40 agonist ivuxolimab in advanced cancers. The repertoire was sequenced with immunoSEQ multiplex PCR; TCRdb's copy has only in-frame clones and lacks some. This sample yields around 70,000 clones, of which around 83% are seen a single time; about 2.5% belongs to the top ten. This sequence was found in an adult with an advanced solid tumor such as melanoma, head and neck, liver or kidney cancer. The sample consisted of CD4+ or CD8+ T cells sorted from blood, taken in a trial of the OX40 agonist ivuxolimab.

CDR3 bases: TGTGCCAGCAGCCAAGAGAAGCTAGCGGGAGGGCCGAACGAGCAGTACTTC. Protein: CASSQEKLAGGPNEQYF. V and J are TRBV14 and TRBJ2-7; 12 bases fit TRBD2. CDR3 length equals 17 residues. Per the germline V gene, CDR1 is SGHDN and CDR2 is FVKESK. V lost 0 bases, J lost 5 bases, and 8 bases stayed unmatched.